A selection of T cell receptor beta chains follows, all from one sample in a study of T-cell reconstitution after alpha-beta-depleted transplantation in children. TCRdb redid the calling of the PCR reads with MiXCR, one entry per CDR3 protein. The sample lists about 230,000 distinct CDR3 sequences, approximately 9.8% occurring once. The sample was PBMCs from the stem cell graft donor, taken from the stem cell graft. The receptors stem from a human donor who donated a stem cell graft to a child with SCID. Each CDR3 is given with its conserved first and last residue. D genes are given only for firm matches.

D gene | J gene | V gene | CDR3 protein
TRBD1 | TRBJ2-3 | TRBV2 | CASTPTGGAEYF
TRBD2 | TRBJ2-3 | TRBV7-2 | CVSGGAGDTQYF
NA | TRBJ2-7 | TRBV15 | CATSRDLRRTSYEQYF
NA | TRBJ2-7 | TRBV3-1 | CASSRGVWAFDEQYF
NA | TRBJ2-1 | TRBV6-2/TRBV6-3 | CASSYRGVHNEQFF
TRBD1 | TRBJ2-5 | TRBV18 | CASSPRQGSPETQYF
NA | TRBJ1-4 | TRBV2 | CASSFQGGPEEKLFF
NA | TRBJ2-1 | TRBV7-8 | CASSFLRGSYNEQFF
NA | TRBJ2-3 | TRBV6-5 | CASSSGVDTQYF
NA | TRBJ1-1 | TRBV4-2 | CASSQVETASFPTEAFF
NA | TRBJ2-1 | TRBV5-1 | CASRKGASNEQFF
NA | TRBJ2-4 | TRBV20-1 | CSARALPLAKNIQYF
NA | TRBJ2-2 | TRBV12-3/TRBV12-4 | CASTPRGIITGELFF
NA | TRBJ2-1 | TRBV5-1 | CASSNGGRSSYNEQFF
TRBD2 | TRBJ2-5 | TRBV3-1 | CASSQGRLAGVIQETQYF
NA | TRBJ2-5 | TRBV28 | CASSFKGLGAQYF
TRBD1 | TRBJ1-1 | TRBV5-1 | CASSLAGQSTLNTEAFF
NA | TRBJ1-1 | TRBV20-1 | CSASPWTPNTEAFF
NA | TRBJ2-7 | TRBV7-9 | CASSLGSRDGEQYF
NA | TRBJ2-5 | TRBV4-3 | CASSFNGAQYF
NA | TRBJ1-1 | TRBV4-1 | CASSPLWGGRAEAFF
NA | TRBJ2-3 | TRBV5-1 | CASSVGITEDTQYF
NA | TRBJ1-1 | TRBV7-9 | CASKRGEVWWNTEAFF
NA | TRBJ2-1 | TRBV24-1 | CATSDLAGSEQFF
TRBD1 | TRBJ1-6 | TRBV6-1 | CASSGRQGMGSPLHF
NA | TRBJ2-1 | TRBV6-1 | CASGRGRGNEQFF
NA | TRBJ1-2 | TRBV6-1 | CASRTVLNYGYTF
NA | TRBJ2-5 | TRBV6-6 | CASRQTDQETQYF
TRBD2 | TRBJ2-3 | TRBV5-5 | CASSGLAGVTDTQYF
NA | TRBJ2-1 | TRBV5-1 | CASSPSLGPSYNEQFF
NA | TRBJ1-6 | TRBV11-2 | CASSLVLSAGKNSPLHF
TRBD2 | TRBJ2-3 | TRBV20-1 | CSATRLAGSADTQYF
TRBD2 | TRBJ2-3 | TRBV2 | CAGGVGSGDTQYF
NA | TRBJ2-3 | TRBV5-1 | CASSFGEGPDTQYF
NA | TRBJ1-2 | TRBV6-1 | CASSPHEGGLANYGYTF
TRBD2 | TRBJ2-3 | TRBV20-1 | CSAPASGGASDTQYF
TRBD2 | TRBJ2-3 | TRBV5-1 | CASSLADAGGQDTQYF